This T cell receptor (beta chain) was profiled in a study of cytomegalovirus exposure and HLA in healthy donors. Study at large: Early released data had around 89 million unique TCRs, all coming from HLA-typed donors. Caucasian-associated ancestry cluster membership applied to approximately 81% of approximately 420 genotyped donors.

Study observations and caveats: Usually a TCR sequence was rare, but some public TCRs were found in many donors.

Vbeta (60) and Jbeta (13) primers were used in the PCR. The protocol was immunoSEQ multiplex PCR, while the TCRdb copy is restricted to in-frame clones and leaves out a portion. The sample consists of about 190,000 clones, roughly 80% of them appearing once. This CDR3 spans 14 amino acids. V gave up 3 bases and J gave up 5 bases, with 10 bases separating them. Germline-derived CDR1 and CDR2 are SGHVS and FQNEAQ. In the case of this clone: What it recognizes is unknown.

Sequenced input: PBMCs. The TCR sequence derives from a woman in her twenties or thirties in good health and CMV-seropositive. The V call is TRBV7-8, the J call TRBJ2-2; D remains unclear. The DNA for the CDR3 is TGTGCCAGCAGCTTCCTGACTGTAACCGGGGAGCTGTTTTTT. It encodes CASSFLTVTGELFF.